Below, 14 T cell receptor beta chains from the same sample are listed, as sequenced in a study of T cell changes during pregnancy in multiple sclerosis. Method: immunoSEQ multiplex PCR; TCRdb's copy keeps in-frame clones and lacks some. The table lists around 36,000 clones, 90% of them singletons, with about 0.45% in the top ten. Material: CD4+ T cells from peripheral blood mononuclear cells, obtained in the third trimester of pregnancy. Every receptor here comes from a female donor with multiple sclerosis, enrolled in a pregnancy study.

This chain joins TRBV19 and TRBJ1-2, with D possibly being TRBD1 (5 bases). The CDR3 is 17 amino acids. Per germline, CDR1 LNHDA and CDR2 SQIVND (reference sequence). The ends were cut back, 6 bases at V and 0 bases at J, with 20 bases in the middle. The chain's CDR3 is CASSNPRDRNANYGYTF. CDR3 nucleotide sequence: TGTGCCAGTAGCAACCCGCGGGACCGGAACGCTAACTATGGCTACACCTTC. The full variable domain, completed using reference TRBV19 and TRBJ1-2, is DGGITQSPKYLFRKEGQNVTLSCEQNLNHDAMYWYRQDPGQGLRLIYYSQIVNDFQKGDIAEGYSVSREKKESFPLTVTSAQKNPTAFYLCASSNPRDRNANYGYTFGSGTRLTVV.

This rearrangement joins TRBV4-2 to TRBJ2-7, with D tentatively TRBD1 (6 bases). CDR1 LGHNA and CDR2 YNFKEQ come from the germline V gene. V lost 0 bases, J lost 2 bases, and 14 bases lay in between. This CDR3 has 16 residues. This CDR3 reads CASSQDLTGPTYEQYF. CDR3 sequence (DNA): TGTGCCAGCAGCCAAGATTTGACAGGCCCTACCTACGAGCAGTACTTC.

This chain joins TRBV6-1 and TRBJ1-5; the D gene is possibly TRBD1 (5 bases). There are 18 residues in the CDR3. Deletions cut 3 bases from V and 2 bases from J, with 20 bases between. The germline V gene encodes CDR1 MNHNS and CDR2 SASEGT. The CDR3 bases are TGTGCCAGCAGTGAGATACCGAACAGGTCCTCGGGCAATCAGCCCCAGCATTTT. It specifies CASSEIPNRSSGNQPQHF.

The chain links TRBV19 to TRBJ2-5; 7 positions match TRBD1. Germline trimming cut 3 bases from V and 5 bases from J; bases unmatched to any gene: 3. This CDR3 contains 13 residues. In germline, CDR1 is LNHDA, CDR2 SQIVND (reference sequence). DNA of the CDR3: TGTGCCAGTAGTATCGGACAGGTGGAGACCCAGTACTTC. Its protein is CASSIGQVETQYF.

The chain employs TRBV27 and TRBJ2-3; D not resolved. V lost 3 bases to trimming and J lost 1 base, with 8 bases between them. CDR1 is MNHEY and CDR2 is SMNVEV in the germline V gene (reference sequence). This CDR3 has 14 residues. The CDR3 reads CASSLTPGTDTQYF. The CDR3 coding sequence is TGTGCCAGCAGTTTGACTCCAGGCACAGATACGCAGTATTTT.

This chain uses TRBV30 with TRBJ2-5; TRBD2 matches 7 bases. The germline CDR1 and CDR2 sequences are GTSNPN and SVGIG (reference sequence). Unmatched junction bases numbered 15, after V lost 0 bases and J lost 5 bases. The CDR3 extends over 17 amino acids. The CDR3 sequence: CAWSVRFRAGVGETQYF. The CDR3 nucleotides are TGTGCCTGGAGTGTAAGGTTCCGGGCGGGAGTGGGGGAGACCCAGTACTTC.

The chain links TRBV19 to TRBJ2-3; 10 positions match TRBD2. This CDR3 is 16 amino acids long. The junction had 12 bases not matched to a gene; V was cut back by 8 bases and J by 4 bases. Germline V gene lookup returns CDR1 LNHDA and CDR2 SQIVND (reference sequence). The CDR3: CASRSSGRAVADTQYF. The CDR3 coding sequence is TGTGCCAGTCGATCTAGCGGGAGAGCCGTTGCAGATACGCAGTATTTT. Variable domain in full (rest from reference TRBV19 and TRBJ2-3): DGGITQSPKYLFRKEGQNVTLSCEQNLNHDAMYWYRQDPGQGLRLIYYSQIVNDFQKGDIAEGYSVSREKKESFPLTVTSAQKNPTAFYLCASRSSGRAVADTQYFGPGTRLTVL.

The CDR3 DNA reads as TGTGCCAGCAGCTTGGCCGCCCTCGAGTCGGAAGCTTTCTTT. Amino acids: CASSLAALESEAFF. The chain uses TRBV5-5 and TRBJ1-1; D ambiguous. Germline values: CDR1 SGHKS, CDR2 YYEKEE (reference sequence). Trimming took 0 bases from V and 8 from J, leaving 14 bases between them. The CDR3 covers 14 residues.

The chain couples TRBV19 to TRBJ2-7; 11 nucleotides match TRBD1. Germline V gene lookup returns CDR1 LNHDA and CDR2 SQIVND (reference sequence). V trimming: 4 bases; J trimming: 1 base; junction bases outside the gene matches: 3. The CDR3 runs 15 residues. The CDR3 bases are TGTGCCAGTAGTAGGGGGACAGGGGGTTCCTACGAGCAGTACTTC. Translated, it gives CASSRGTGGSYEQYF.

This chain connects TRBV11-2 to TRBJ1-1; a weak D match, TRBD1 (6 bases). The germline gives CDR1 SGHAT, CDR2 FQNNGV. The V gene lost 5 bases and the J gene lost 0 bases, with 16 bases spanning the gap. The CDR3 loop spans 16 amino acids. CDR3 nucleotides: TGTGCCAGCAGCCCGAGGGTCCAGGGGTTGAACACTGAAGCTTTCTTT. Protein: CASSPRVQGLNTEAFF.

V and J are TRBV5-1 and TRBJ2-7, with TRBD2 identical over 10 bases. The CDR3 is made up of 15 amino acids. The junction had 8 bases not matched to a gene; V was cut back by 2 bases and J by 6 bases. Germline V gene lookup returns CDR1 SGHRS and CDR2 YFSETQ. The CDR3 reads CASSFPSGSLSEQYF. CDR3 sequence (DNA): TGCGCCAGCAGCTTCCCTAGCGGGAGTTTGAGCGAGCAGTACTTC.

This rearrangement joins TRBV11-2 to TRBJ2-1; tentative D call: TRBD1 (6 bases). Per germline, CDR1 SGHAT and CDR2 FQNNGV. The CDR3 is 15 amino acids. Trimming cost V 1 base and J 6 bases, with 13 bases left between them. DNA of the CDR3: TGTGCCAGCAGCTTAGCCAGGGGAAAAGTCAATGAGCAGTTCTTC. This encodes CASSLARGKVNEQFF.

This chain joins TRBV7-9 and TRBJ2-7; D is ambiguous. Germline V gene lookup returns CDR1 SEHNR and CDR2 FQNEAQ (reference sequence). Trimming left V 1 base short and J 2 bases short, with 12 bases between. The CDR3 totals 15 residues. Here the CDR3 DNA reads TGTGCCAGCAGCTTAGATTCAGGTCAACCCTACGAGCAGTACTTC. Amino acid sequence: CASSLDSGQPYEQYF.

J is TRBJ1-2 and V is TRBV6-5; no definite D call. Germline V lookup: CDR1 MNHEY, CDR2 SVGAGI. This CDR3 contains 13 residues. Trimming shortened V by 4 bases and J by 8 bases, and 14 bases separated the two germline ends. The CDR3 region has the DNA TGTGCCAGCAGTTTCGGAAACATGGGCGGCTACACCTTC. Encoded protein: CASSFGNMGGYTF.